A selection of T cell receptor beta chains follows, all from one sample in a study of T cell responses to AZD1222 COVID-19 vaccine. Sequencing was performed with immunoSEQ multiplex PCR; in TCRdb, only in-frame clones are kept and a portion is missing. The repertoire holds about 130,000 clones, with 70% to 90% as singletons. The sample was peripheral blood, taken on day 0 of AZD1222 vaccination. These receptors were obtained from an adult in good health. Each CDR3 is given with its conserved first and last residue. D genes are given only for firm matches. A row's size may be missing; if present it is once, few, many or a size class.

j_call v_call clone_size d_call cdr3_nt cdr3_aa
TRBJ1-2 TRBV6-5 - - TGTGCCAGCAGTCGGACGGAGAACTATGGCTACACCTTC CASSRTENYGYTF
TRBJ1-2 TRBV5-1 once - TGCGCCAGCAGCTTGGCCATCGAGTACTATGGCTACACCTTC CASSLAIEYYGYTF
TRBJ1-2 TRBV30 once - TGTGCCTGGAGTGTGGGCAATCGGGGCTACACCTTC CAWSVGNRGYTF
TRBJ2-1 TRBV21-1 - - TGTGCCAGAAAGGGGCATGAGCAGTTCTTC CARKGHEQFF
TRBJ2-5 TRBV10-3 - TRBD1 TGTGCCATCAGTGAGTCGACAGGGGCGGAGACCCAGTACTTC CAISESTGAETQYF
TRBJ2-7 TRBV19 - - TGTGCCAGTAGTGGAGTCGGCAGGGGTTACGAGCAGTACTTC CASSGVGRGYEQYF
TRBJ2-3 TRBV29-1 - - TGCAGCGTTGAAGTTGCAGGGTATCGCACAGATACGCAGTATTTT CSVEVAGYRTDTQYF
TRBJ2-7 TRBV12-3/TRBV12-4 - - TGTGCCAGCAGTTTGAGTGGACTAACCGAGCAGTACTTC CASSLSGLTEQYF
TRBJ2-5 TRBV18 - TRBD2 TGTGCCAGCTCACCACGTACGCGGGAGGGCCGAGAGACCCAGTACTTC CASSPRTREGRETQYF
TRBJ2-3 TRBV6-5 - TRBD2 TGTGCCAGCAGGCGGGACTACGATACGCAGTATTTT CASRRDYDTQYF
TRBJ1-5 TRBV7-3 few - TGTGCCAGCAGCTTATCCCCCACGGAGGCCCAGCATTTT CASSLSPTEAQHF
TRBJ1-1 TRBV11-2 - - TGTGCCAGCAGCTTAGTTTGGCGCGAAGCTTTCTTT CASSLVWREAFF